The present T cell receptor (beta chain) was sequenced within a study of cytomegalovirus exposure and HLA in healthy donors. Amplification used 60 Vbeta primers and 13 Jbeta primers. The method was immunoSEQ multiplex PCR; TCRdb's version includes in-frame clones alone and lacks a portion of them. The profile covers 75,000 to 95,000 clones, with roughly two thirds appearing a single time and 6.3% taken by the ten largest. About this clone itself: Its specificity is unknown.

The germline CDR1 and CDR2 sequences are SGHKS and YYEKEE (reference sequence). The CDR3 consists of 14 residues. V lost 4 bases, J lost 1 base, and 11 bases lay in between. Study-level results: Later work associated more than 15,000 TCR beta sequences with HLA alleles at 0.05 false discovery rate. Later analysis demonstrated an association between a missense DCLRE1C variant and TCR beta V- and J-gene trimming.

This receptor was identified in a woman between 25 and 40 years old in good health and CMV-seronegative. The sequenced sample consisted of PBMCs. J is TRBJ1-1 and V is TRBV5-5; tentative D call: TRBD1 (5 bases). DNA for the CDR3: TGTGCCAGCAGCCTGACAGTACCGAACACTGAAGCTTTCTTT. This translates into CASSLTVPNTEAFF.